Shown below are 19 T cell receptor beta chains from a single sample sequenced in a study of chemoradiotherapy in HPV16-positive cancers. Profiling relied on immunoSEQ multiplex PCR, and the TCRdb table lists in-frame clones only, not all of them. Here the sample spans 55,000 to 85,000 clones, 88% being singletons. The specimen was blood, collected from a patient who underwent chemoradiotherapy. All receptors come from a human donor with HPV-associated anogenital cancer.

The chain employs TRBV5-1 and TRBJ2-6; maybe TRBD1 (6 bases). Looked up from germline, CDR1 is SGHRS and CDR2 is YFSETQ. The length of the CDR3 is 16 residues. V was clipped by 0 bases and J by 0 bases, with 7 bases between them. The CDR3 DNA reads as TGCGCCAGCAGCTTGGGACAGGACTCTGGGGCCAACGTCCTGACTTTC. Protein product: CASSLGQDSGANVLTF.

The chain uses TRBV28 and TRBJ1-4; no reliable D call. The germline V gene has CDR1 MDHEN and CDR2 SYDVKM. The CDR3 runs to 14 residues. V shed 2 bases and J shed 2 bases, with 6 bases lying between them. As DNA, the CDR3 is TGTGCCAGCAGTTTAGGGCAGACTAATGAAAAACTGTTTTTT. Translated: CASSLGQTNEKLFF.

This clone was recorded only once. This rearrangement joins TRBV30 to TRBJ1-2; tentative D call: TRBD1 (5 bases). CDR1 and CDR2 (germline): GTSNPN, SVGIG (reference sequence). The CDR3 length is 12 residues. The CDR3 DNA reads TGTGCACGGGAGAGGGGTAACTATGGCTACACCTTC. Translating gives CARERGNYGYTF. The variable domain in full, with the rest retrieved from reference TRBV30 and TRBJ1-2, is SQTIHQWPATLVQPVGSPLSLECTVEGTSNPNLYWYRQAAGRGLQLLFYSVGIGQISSEVPQNLSASRPQDRQFILSSKKLLLSDSGFYLCARERGNYGYTFGSGTRLTVV.

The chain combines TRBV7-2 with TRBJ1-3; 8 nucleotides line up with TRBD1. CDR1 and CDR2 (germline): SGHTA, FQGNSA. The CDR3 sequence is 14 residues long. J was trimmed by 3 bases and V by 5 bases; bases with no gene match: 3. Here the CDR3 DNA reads TGTGCCAGCAGCCAAGGACAGGGTGGAAACACCATATATTTT. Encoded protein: CASSQGQGGNTIYF.

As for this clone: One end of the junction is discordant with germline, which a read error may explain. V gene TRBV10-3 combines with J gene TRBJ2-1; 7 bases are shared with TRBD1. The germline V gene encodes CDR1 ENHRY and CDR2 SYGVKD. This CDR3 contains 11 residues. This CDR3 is CAISPGDSLIF. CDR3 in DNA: TGTGCCATCAGCCCCGGGGACAGTTTAATCTTC.

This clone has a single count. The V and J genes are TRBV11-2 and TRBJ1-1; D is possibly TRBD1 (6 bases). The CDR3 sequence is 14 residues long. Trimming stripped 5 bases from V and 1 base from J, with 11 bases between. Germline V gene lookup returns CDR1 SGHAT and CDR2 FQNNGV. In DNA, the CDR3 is TGTGCCAGCAGCCCAGGGACATGGAACACTGAAGCTTTCTTT. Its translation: CASSPGTWNTEAFF.

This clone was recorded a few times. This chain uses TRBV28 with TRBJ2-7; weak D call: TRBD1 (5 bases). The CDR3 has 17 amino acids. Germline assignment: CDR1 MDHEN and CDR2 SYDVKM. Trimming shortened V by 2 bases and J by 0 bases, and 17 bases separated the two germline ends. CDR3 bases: TGTGCCAGCAGTTTAGTCTTGCGGACACCGATCTCCTACGAGCAGTACTTC. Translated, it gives CASSLVLRTPISYEQYF. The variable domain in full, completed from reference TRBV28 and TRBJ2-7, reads DVKVTQSSRYLVKRTGEKVFLECVQDMDHENMFWYRQDPGLGLRLIYFSYDVKMKEKGDIPEGYSVSREKKERFSLILESASTNQTSMYLCASSLVLRTPISYEQYFGPGTRLTVT.

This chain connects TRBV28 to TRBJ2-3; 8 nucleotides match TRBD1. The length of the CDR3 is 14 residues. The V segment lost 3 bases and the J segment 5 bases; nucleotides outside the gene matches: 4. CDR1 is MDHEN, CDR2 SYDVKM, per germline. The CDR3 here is CASSFSGQEDTQYF. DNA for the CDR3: TGTGCCAGCAGTTTCTCGGGACAGGAAGATACGCAGTATTTT.

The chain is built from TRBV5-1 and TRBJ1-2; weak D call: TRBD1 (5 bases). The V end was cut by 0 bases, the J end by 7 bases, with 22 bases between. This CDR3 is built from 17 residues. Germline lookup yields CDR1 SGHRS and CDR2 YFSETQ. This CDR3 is CASSLAPGLFQLSGYTF. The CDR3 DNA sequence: TGCGCCAGCAGCTTGGCACCGGGACTATTCCAATTGTCTGGCTACACCTTC.

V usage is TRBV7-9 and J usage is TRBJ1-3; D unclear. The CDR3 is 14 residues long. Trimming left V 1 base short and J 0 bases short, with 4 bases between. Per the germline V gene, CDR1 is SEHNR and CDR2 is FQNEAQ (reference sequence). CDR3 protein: CASSLEVSGNTIYF. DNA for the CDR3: TGTGCCAGCAGCTTAGAGGTCTCTGGAAACACCATATATTTT.

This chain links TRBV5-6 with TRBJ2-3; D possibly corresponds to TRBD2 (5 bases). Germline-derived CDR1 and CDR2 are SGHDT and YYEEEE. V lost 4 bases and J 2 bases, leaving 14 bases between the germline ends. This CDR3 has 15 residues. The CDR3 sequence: CASSILLADTDTQYF. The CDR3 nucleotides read TGTGCCAGCAGCATACTTCTAGCTGACACAGATACGCAGTATTTT.

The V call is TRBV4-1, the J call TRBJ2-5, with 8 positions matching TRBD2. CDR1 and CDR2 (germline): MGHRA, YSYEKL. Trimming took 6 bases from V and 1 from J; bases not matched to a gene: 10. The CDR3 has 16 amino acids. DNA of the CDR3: TGCGCCAGCAGGAATTACGGGGGGGATATCCAAGAGACCCAGTACTTC. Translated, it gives CASRNYGGDIQETQYF.

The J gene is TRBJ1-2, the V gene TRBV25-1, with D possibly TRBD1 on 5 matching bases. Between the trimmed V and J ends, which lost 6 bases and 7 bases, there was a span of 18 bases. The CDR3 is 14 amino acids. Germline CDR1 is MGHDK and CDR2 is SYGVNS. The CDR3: CASRESGGGFGYTF. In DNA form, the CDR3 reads TGTGCCAGCAGGGAGTCTGGCGGGGGGTTTGGCTACACCTTC.

The CDR3 loop is CATGQGPYEQYF. CDR3 nucleotide sequence: TGTGCCACCGGACAGGGCCCCTACGAGCAGTACTTC. This chain joins TRBV6-5 and TRBJ2-7, with 8 positions matching TRBD1. The CDR3 consists of 12 residues. Germline V gives CDR1 MNHEY, CDR2 SVGAGI. V lost 10 bases, J lost 2 bases, and 4 bases stayed unmatched.

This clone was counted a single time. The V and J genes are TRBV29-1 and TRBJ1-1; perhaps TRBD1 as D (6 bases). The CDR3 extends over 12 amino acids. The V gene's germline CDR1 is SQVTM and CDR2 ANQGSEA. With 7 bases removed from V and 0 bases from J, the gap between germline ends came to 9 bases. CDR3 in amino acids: CSGTEMNTEAFF. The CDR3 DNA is TGCAGCGGGACAGAGATGAACACTGAAGCTTTCTTT.

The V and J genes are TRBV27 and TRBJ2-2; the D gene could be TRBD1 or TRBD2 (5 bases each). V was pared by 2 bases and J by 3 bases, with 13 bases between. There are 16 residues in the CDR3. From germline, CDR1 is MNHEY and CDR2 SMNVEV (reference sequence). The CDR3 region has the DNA TGTGCCAGCAGTTTAGGTTGGGGACGGGACACCGGGGAGCTGTTTTTT. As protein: CASSLGWGRDTGELFF.

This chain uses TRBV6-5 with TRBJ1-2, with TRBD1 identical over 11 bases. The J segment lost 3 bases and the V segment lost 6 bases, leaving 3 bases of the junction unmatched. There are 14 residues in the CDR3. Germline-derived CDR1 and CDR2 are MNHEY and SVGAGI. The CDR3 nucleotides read TGTGCCAGCAGAAGGGGACAGGGGGACTATGGCTACACCTTC. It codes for CASRRGQGDYGYTF.

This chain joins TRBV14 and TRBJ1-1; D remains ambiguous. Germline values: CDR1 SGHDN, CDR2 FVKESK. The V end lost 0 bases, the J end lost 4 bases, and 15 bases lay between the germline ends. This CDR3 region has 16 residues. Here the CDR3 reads CASSQDPRTYTTEAFF. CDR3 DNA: TGTGCCAGCAGCCAAGATCCACGGACCTACACCACTGAAGCTTTCTTT.

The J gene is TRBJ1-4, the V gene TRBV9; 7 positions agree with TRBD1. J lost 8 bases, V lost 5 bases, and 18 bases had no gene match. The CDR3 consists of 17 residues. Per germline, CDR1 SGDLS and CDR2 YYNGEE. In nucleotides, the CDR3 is TGTGCCAGCAGTATCTTAAAACGGACAGGACAGGAGGAAAAACTGTTTTTT. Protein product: CASSILKRTGQEEKLFF.